The entry that follows covers one T cell receptor beta chain sequence. Its matching antigen is unknown. The repertoire was sequenced with immunoSEQ multiplex PCR; TCRdb's copy has only in-frame clones and lacks some. The sample holds around 340,000 clones; about 87% are singletons and the top ten take 6.4%. These data come from a study of Ad26.COV2.S vaccination and SARS-CoV-2 variants. Study-level information: Ad26.COV2.S given intramuscularly, once or twice 56 days apart. General observations from the study: The analyses of TCR breadth and depth may have understated the size of total T cell responses.

Treatment noted: around 19 received Ad26.COV2.S at low or high dose, single or two shots; 5 received placebo; per-sample allocation not given. Sampling happened 63 days after the first vaccine or placebo injection. The CDR3 is made up of 16 amino acids. CDR1 and CDR2 from the germline V gene are KGHSH and LQKENI. Trimming stripped 5 bases from V and 0 bases from J, with 14 bases between. The chain joins TRBV18 to TRBJ1-5, with TRBD1 as a possible D gene (6 bases). This receptor was taken from a person aged 18-60 years who received the Ad26.COV2.S COVID-19 vaccine or a placebo. This sample comprised peripheral blood, obtained in a trial of Ad26.COV2.S vaccine versus placebo. The CDR3 sequence is CASSDSRGLSNQPQHF. CDR3 nucleotide sequence: TGTGCCAGCTCAGACAGCAGGGGACTTAGCAATCAGCCCCAGCATTTT.